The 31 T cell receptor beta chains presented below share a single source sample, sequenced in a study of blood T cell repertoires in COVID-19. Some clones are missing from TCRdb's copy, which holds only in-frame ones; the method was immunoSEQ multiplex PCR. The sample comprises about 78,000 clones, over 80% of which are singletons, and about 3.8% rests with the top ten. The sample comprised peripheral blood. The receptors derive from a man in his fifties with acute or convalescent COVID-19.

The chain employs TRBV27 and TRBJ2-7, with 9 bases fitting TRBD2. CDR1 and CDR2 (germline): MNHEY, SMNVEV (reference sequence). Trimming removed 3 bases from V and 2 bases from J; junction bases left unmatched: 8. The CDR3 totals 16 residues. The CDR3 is CASSFSSGDLPYEQYF. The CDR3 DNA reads TGTGCCAGCAGTTTTTCTAGCGGGGATTTGCCCTACGAGCAGTACTTC.

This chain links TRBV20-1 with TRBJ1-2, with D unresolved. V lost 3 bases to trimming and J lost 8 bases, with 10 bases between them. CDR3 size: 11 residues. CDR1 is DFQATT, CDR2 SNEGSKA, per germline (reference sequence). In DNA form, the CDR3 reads TGCAGTGCTAGTTCAGGTGTAGGCTACACCTTC. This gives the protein CSASSGVGYTF.

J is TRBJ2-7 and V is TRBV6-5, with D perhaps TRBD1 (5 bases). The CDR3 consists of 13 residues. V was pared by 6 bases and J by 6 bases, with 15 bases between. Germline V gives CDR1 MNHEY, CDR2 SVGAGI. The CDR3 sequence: CASRRDGQGEQYF. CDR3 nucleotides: TGTGCCAGCAGAAGAGACGGTCAGGGCGAGCAGTACTTC.

In DNA, the CDR3 is TGTGCCAGTAGTATTCCGGGACAGGGTATTGAAAAACTGTTTTTT. Translated, it gives CASSIPGQGIEKLFF. The chain is built from TRBV19 and TRBJ1-4; 9 positions match TRBD1. This CDR3 region has 15 residues. Per germline, CDR1 LNHDA and CDR2 SQIVND (reference sequence). V trimming: 3 bases; J trimming: 7 bases; junction bases outside the gene matches: 6. The entire variable domain, with the rest obtained from reference TRBV19 and TRBJ1-4, is as follows: DGGITQSPKYLFRKEGQNVTLSCEQNLNHDAMYWYRQDPGQGLRLIYYSQIVNDFQKGDIAEGYSVSREKKESFPLTVTSAQKNPTAFYLCASSIPGQGIEKLFFGSGTQLSVL.

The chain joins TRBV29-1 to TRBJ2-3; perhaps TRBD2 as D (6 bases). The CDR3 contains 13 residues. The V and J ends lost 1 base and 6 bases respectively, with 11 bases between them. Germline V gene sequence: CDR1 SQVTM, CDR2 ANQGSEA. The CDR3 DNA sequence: TGCAGCGTTGAAGGGCTAGCGTTGGATACGCAGTATTTT. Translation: CSVEGLALDTQYF.

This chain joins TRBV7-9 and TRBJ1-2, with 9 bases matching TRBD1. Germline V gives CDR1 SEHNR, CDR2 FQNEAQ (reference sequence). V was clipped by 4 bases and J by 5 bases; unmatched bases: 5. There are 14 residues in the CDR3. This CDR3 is CASSSSGTGYGYTF. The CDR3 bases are TGTGCCAGCAGCTCAAGTGGGACAGGGTATGGCTACACCTTC.

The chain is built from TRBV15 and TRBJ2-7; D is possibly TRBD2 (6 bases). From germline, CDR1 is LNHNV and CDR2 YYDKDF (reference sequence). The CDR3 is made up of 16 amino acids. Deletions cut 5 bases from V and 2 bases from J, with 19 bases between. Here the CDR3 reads CATSGGLGGQAYEQYF. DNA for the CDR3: TGTGCCACCAGCGGGGGTTTAGGAGGGCAGGCCTACGAGCAGTACTTC.

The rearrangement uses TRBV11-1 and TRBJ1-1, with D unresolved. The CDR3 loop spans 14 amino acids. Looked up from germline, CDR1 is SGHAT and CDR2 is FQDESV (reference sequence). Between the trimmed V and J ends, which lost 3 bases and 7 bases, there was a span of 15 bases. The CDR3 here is CASSFVSLGGEAFF. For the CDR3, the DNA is TGTGCCAGCAGCTTCGTCTCCCTAGGTGGTGAAGCTTTCTTT.

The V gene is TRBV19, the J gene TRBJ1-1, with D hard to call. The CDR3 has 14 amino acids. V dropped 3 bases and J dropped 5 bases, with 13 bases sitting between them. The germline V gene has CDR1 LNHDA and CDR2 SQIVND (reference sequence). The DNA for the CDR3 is TGTGCCAGTAGTATCGGAGGGTGGCGAACTGAAGCTTTCTTT. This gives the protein CASSIGGWRTEAFF.

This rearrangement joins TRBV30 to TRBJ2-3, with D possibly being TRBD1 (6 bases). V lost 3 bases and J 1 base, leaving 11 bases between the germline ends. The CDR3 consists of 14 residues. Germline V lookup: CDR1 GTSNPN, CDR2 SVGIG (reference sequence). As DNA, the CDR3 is TGTGCCTGGAGGGTCAGGGGACGCACAGATACGCAGTATTTT. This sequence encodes CAWRVRGRTDTQYF.

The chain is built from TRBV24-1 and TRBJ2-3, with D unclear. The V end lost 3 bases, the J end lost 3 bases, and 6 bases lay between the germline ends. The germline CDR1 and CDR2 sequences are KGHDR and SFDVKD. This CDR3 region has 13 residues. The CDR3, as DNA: TGTGCCACCAGTGATCTCCCGACAGATACGCAGTATTTT. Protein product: CATSDLPTDTQYF.

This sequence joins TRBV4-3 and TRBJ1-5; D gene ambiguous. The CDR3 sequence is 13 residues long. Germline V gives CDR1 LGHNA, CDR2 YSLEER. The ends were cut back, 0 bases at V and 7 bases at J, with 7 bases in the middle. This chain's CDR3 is CASSQDLVQPQHF. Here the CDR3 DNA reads TGCGCCAGCAGCCAAGATTTAGTACAGCCCCAGCATTTT.

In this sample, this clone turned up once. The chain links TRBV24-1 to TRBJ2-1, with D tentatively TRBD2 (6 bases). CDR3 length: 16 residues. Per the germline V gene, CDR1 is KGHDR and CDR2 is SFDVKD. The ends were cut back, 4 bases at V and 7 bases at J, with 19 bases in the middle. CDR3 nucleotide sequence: TGTGCCACCAGTGAAGAGAGGACCCCGGGGAGGAATGAGCAGTTCTTC. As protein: CATSEERTPGRNEQFF.

The DNA for the CDR3 is TGTGCCAGCAGCTTAGCCCCGGCAGCGGCGCTAGCCTACGAGCAGTACTTC. Encoded protein: CASSLAPAAALAYEQYF. The chain combines TRBV7-2 with TRBJ2-7, with TRBD2 as a possible D gene (5 bases). The germline V gene has CDR1 SGHTA and CDR2 FQGNSA. Trimming took off 0 bases at V and 2 bases at J, with 17 bases between the two ends. The CDR3 is 17 amino acids.

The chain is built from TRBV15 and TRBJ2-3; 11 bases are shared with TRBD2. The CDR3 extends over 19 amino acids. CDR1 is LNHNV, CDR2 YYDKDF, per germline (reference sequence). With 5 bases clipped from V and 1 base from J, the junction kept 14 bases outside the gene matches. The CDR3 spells CATSLSGLAVIRGTDTQYF. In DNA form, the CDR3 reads TGTGCCACCAGCTTGTCGGGACTAGCGGTTATAAGAGGCACAGATACGCAGTATTTT.

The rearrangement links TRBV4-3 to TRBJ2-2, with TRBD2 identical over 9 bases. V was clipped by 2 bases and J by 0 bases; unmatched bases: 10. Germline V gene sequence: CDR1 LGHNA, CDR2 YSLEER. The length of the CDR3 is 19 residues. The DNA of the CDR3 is TGCGCCAGCAGCCAATACCCGCACCGACTAGCGGCGAACACCGGGGAGCTGTTTTTT. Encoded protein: CASSQYPHRLAANTGELFF.

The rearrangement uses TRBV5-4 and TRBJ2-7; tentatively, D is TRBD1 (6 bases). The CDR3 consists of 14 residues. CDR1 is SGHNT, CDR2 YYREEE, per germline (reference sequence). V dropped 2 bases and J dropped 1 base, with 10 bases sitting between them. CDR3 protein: CASSFGDTSYEQYF. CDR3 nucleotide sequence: TGTGCCAGCAGCTTCGGGGACACGTCCTACGAGCAGTACTTC. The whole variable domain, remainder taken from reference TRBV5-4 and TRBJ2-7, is ETGVTQSPTHLIKTRGQQVTLRCSSQSGHNTVSWYQQALGQGPQFIFQYYREEENGRGNFPPRFSGLQFPNYSSELNVNALELDDSALYLCASSFGDTSYEQYFGPGTRLTVT.

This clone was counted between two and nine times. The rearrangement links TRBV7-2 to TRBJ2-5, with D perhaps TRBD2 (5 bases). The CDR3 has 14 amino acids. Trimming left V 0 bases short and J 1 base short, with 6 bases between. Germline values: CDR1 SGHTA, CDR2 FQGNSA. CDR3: CASSLALAQETQYF. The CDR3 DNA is TGTGCCAGCAGCTTAGCCCTAGCCCAAGAGACCCAGTACTTC.

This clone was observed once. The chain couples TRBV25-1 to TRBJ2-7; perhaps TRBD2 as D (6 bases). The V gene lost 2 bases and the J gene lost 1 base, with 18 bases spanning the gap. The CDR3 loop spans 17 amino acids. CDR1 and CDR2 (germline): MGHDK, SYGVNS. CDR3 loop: CASSESPLRDLSYEQYF. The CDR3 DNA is TGTGCCAGCAGTGAAAGCCCCCTCCGGGACTTGTCCTACGAGCAGTACTTC.

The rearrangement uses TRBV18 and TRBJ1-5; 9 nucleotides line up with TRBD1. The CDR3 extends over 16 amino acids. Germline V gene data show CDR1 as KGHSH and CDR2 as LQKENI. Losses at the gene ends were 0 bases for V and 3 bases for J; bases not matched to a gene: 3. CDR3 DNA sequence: TGTGCCAGCTCACCACCGGGACAGGGAATCAATCAGCCCCAGCATTTT. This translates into CASSPPGQGINQPQHF.

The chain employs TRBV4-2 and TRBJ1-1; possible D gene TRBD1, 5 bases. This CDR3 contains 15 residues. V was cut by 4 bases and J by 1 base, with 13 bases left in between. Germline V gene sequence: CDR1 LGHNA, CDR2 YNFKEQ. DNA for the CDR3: TGTGCCAGCAGCCGAAGCCCACAGGCGAACACTGAAGCTTTCTTT. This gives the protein CASSRSPQANTEAFF.

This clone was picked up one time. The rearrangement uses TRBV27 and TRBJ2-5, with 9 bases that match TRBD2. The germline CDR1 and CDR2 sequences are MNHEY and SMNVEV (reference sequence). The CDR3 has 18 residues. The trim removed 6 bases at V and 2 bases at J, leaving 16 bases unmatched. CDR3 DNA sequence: TGTGCCAGCAGCCCACGCTTCCCACTAGCGGGCCAACAAGAGACCCAGTACTTC. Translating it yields CASSPRFPLAGQQETQYF.

The CDR3 region is CAIKTSGGDGNTIYF. DNA for the CDR3: TGTGCCATCAAGACTTCAGGGGGCGACGGAAACACCATATATTTT. The chain links TRBV10-3 to TRBJ1-3, with 8 bases identical to TRBD1. Germline values: CDR1 ENHRY, CDR2 SYGVKD. This CDR3 is 15 amino acids long. J was trimmed by 4 bases and V by 7 bases; bases with no gene match: 9.

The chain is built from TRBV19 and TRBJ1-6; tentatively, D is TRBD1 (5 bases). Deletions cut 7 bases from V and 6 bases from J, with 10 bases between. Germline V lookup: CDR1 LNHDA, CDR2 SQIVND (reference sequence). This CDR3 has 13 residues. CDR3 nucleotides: TGTGCCAGTACCCGGGACTTTAATTCACCCCTCCACTTT. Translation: CASTRDFNSPLHF.

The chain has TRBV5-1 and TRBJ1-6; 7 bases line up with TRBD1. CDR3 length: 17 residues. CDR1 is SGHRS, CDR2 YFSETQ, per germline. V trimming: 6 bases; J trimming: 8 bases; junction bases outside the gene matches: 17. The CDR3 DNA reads TGCGCCAGCACCACCGCCCCTGGACAGGCGGCCTATTCACCCCTCCACTTT. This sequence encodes CASTTAPGQAAYSPLHF.

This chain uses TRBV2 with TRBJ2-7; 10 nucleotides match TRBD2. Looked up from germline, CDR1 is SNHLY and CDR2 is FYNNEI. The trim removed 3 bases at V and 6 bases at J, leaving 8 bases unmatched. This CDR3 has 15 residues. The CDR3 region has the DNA TGTGCCAGCAGTGACTTAGCGGGAGGATCGTCCGAGCAGTACTTC. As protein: CASSDLAGGSSEQYF.

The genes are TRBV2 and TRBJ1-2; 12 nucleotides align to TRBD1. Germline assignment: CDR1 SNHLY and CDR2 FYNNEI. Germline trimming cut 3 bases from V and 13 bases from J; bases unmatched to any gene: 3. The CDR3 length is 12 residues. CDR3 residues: CASSEGQGAPTF. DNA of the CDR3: TGTGCCAGCAGTGAGGGACAGGGGGCGCCCACCTTC.

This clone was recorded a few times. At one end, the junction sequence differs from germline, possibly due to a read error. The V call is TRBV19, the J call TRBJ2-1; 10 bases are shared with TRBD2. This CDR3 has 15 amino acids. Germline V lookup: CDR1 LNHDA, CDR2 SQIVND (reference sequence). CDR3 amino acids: CASRIAGGPYNEQFF. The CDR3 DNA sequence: TGTGCCAGTAGGATAGCGGGAGGACCATACAATGAGCAGTTCTTC.

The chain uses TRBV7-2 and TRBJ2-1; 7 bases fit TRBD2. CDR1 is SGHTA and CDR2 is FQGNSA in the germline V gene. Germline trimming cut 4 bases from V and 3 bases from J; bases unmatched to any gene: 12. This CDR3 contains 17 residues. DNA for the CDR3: TGTGCCAGCAGCTACCCCCGAGGGCGGGACTACTACAATGAGCAGTTCTTC. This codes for CASSYPRGRDYYNEQFF.

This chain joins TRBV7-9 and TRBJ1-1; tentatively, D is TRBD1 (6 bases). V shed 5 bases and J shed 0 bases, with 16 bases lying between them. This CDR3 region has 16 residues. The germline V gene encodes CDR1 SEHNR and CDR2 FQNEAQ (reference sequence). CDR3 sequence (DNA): TGTGCCAGCAGCCGAGGGGGAAACCGAATGAACACTGAAGCTTTCTTT. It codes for CASSRGGNRMNTEAFF.

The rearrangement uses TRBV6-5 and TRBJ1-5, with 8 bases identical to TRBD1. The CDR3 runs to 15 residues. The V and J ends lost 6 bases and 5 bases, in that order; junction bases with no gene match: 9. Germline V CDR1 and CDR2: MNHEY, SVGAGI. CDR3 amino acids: CASSYTRGQDQPQHF. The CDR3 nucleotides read TGTGCCAGCAGCTACACCAGGGGGCAGGATCAGCCCCAGCATTTT.